This T cell receptor (beta chain) was sequenced in a study of T cells in Graves' hyperthyroidism and ophthalmopathy. Overall study findings and caveats: Ophthalmopathy was identified by the model a median roughly 6.5 months ahead of onset. Researchers report that a 13 V-J model separated ophthalmopathy from stable hyperthyroidism. Expanded thyroid clonotypes (above 0.001) were mostly also found in blood.

Diagnostic assessment was based on clinical symptoms, serum thyroxine and TRAb, thyroid ultrasound and orbital computed tomography. Trimming took off 5 bases at V and 6 bases at J, with 17 bases between the two ends. The germline gives CDR1 SEHNR, CDR2 FQNEAQ (reference sequence). This CDR3 spans 14 amino acids. This clonotype was observed at least ten times. Its antigen remains unknown. RNA transcripts gave rise to amplified TCR beta CDR3 regions. TCR CDR3 regions were first amplified by RT-PCR with HTBI primers. TCRdb passed the multiplex PCR reads through MiXCR, listing each CDR3 protein once. Here the sample spans 490,000 or so distinct CDR3 sequences, about 46% being singletons.

Sequencing used peripheral blood or thyroid tissue (not recorded which). V is TRBV7-9 and J is TRBJ2-7; D may be TRBD1 or TRBD2 (5 bases each). This receptor was taken from an adult woman with Graves' disease, either hyperthyroidism or ophthalmopathy (not recorded which). CDR3 protein: CASSPGRTGSEQYF. CDR3 bases: TGTGCCAGCAGCCCGGGACGAACCGGTTCCGAGCAGTACTTC.